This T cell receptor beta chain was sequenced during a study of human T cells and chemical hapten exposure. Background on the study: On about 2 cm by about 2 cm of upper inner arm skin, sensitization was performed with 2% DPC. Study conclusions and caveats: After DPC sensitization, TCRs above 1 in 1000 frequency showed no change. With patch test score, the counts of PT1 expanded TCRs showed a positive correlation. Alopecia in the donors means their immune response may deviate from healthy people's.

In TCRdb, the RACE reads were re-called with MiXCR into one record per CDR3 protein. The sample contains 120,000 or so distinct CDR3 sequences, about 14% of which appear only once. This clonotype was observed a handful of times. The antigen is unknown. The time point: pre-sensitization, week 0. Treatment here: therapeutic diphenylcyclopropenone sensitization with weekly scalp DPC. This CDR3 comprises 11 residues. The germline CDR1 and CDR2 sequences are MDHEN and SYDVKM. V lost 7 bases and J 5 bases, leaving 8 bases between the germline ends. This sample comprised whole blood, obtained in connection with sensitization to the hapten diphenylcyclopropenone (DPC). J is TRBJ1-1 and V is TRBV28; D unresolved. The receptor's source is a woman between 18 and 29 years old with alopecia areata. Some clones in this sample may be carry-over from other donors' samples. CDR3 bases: TGTGCCAGCACTAAAACGACTGAAGCTTTCTTT. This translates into CASTKTTEAFF.